Here is one T cell receptor beta chain with its context. Its cognate antigen has yet to be identified. No much larger clone is present one base from it, and per-base qualities are unavailable. Libraries were built with the immunoSEQ multiplex PCR assay. A mixture of 60 forward primers for TCR Vbeta segments and 13 reverse primers for TCR Jbeta segments was used in the multiplex PCR. The CDR3 region of rearranged TCR beta genes was amplified from genomic DNA by a multiplex PCR assay. On the Illumina HiSeq System, the amplified TCR beta libraries were sequenced as 87-base-pair reads. In the paper's pipeline: In a later analysis, tens of millions of unique TCR beta chains were counted across the roughly 670 repertoires, and approximately 11 million of these chains were shared by at least two donors. Raw reads were error-corrected and collapsed into unique sequences by a nearest-neighbor algorithm in which closely related sequences were merged to remove PCR and sequencing errors. V, D and J gene segments were assigned by aligning CDR3 sequences to IMGT reference sequences. For a sequence to be retained, a match of at least six nucleotides was required to both a V gene segment and a J gene segment. A rearrangement was called productive if the CDR3 had no stop codons and remained in frame with V and J, and every other rearrangement was called non-productive. Following IMGT convention, CDR3 was defined as the stretch from the second conserved V-encoded cysteine up to the conserved J-encoded phenylalanine. The earlier analysis of about 590 of the donors excluded sequences that lacked an unambiguous match to a single V gene segment. An earlier analysis of about 600 of the donors called V segments functional above 56.7% productive rearrangements and segregating when the between-donor standard deviation exceeded 5%. A statistical classification framework was developed to diagnose cytomegalovirus status using the catalog of TCR beta chain sequences. V and J gene assignment, in a later analysis, came from comparing TCR nucleotide sequences with IMGT/GENE-DB human TR gene sequences. In a later analysis, CDR3 sequences and most-parsimonious VDJ recombination scenarios were assigned using the TCRdist pipeline. A later analysis defined each TCR beta chain by its CDR3 amino acid sequence plus V-gene family, and excluded reads lacking a unique V-gene family. A later analysis removed 450 to 600 highly shared, low-generation-probability nucleotide sequences to deal with suspected cross-contamination and a sequencing artifact. In a later analysis, a clonal expansion index for each public chain was calculated from normalized within-repertoire ranks of inferred template counts. In a later analysis, generation probabilities were computed using a VDJ recombination model fitted to out-of-frame rearrangements, and the results were checked against IGoR. A later analysis scored TCR-TCR, TCR-HLA and TCR-CMV co-occurrence with hypergeometric tests, applying a repertoire-size bias correction to TCR pairs. False discovery rates were estimated in a later analysis by permuting HLA or CMV assignments 20 times. A later analysis grouped co-occurring TCRs with DBSCAN, adding TCRdist sequence similarity when clustering within HLA-allele-positive subsets. Co-occurrence clustering excluded repertoires with fewer than 30,000 or more than 120,000 public chains, plus five with anomalous nucleotide sharing. TCRdb took this table from immuneACCESS and kept in-frame rearrangements with V and J called. Such tables lack part of the clones; where checked against another copy, unresolved V genes explain under half of the gap, and the rest is unexplained. The DNA was the basis for D and trimming; V, J and clone size are from that table. The sample table records 100,000 or so clones; around 80% of these occur just once. The ten largest account for 2% to 3% of the sample.

The sample originates from a study of cytomegalovirus exposure and HLA in healthy donors (dated by TCRdb to 2016 to 2017). Context from the whole study: An earlier analysis of some 600 of the donors reported 276 Gb of sequence data and 117 million unique TCR beta sequences obtained from roughly 170 million T cells. To predict cytomegalovirus infection status, the study combined high-throughput TCR immunosequencing, statistical association of individual TCRs with disease status, and machine learning. To decide whether each TCR beta V gene segment behaved as functional or pseudogenic, an earlier analysis of 587 of the donors relied on high-throughput TCR beta sequencing. Rather than drawing on any new phenotypic data, the later analysis identified candidate immune exposures from TCR beta sequences and the way those sequences occurred across donors. On average, about 200,000 unique TCR beta nucleotide sequences were sequenced per donor among fewer than 500 genotyped donors of the cohort, with approximately 18% of those sequences being non-productive. The study aimed to test whether cataloging public T cell receptors could reveal signatures of past pathogen exposure. A later genetic analysis took genome-wide SNP genotypes for about 55% of the roughly 670 donors and used that subset as a discovery cohort. HLA typing covered class I and class II loci at four-digit resolution. Of the approximately 400 genotyped donors, over 70% fell in the genetic ancestry cluster associated with self-reported Caucasian donors. The study profiled the T cell repertoires of about 640 subjects by immunosequencing and related them to cytomegalovirus serostatus. In a later analysis, previously published TCR beta repertoires from more than 500 donors were re-analyzed and high-resolution HLA genotyping was added so that TCR occurrence patterns could be studied. Typing coverage differed by locus: A, B, C, DRB1 and DQB1 were typed in roughly 620-630 donors, DQA1 in roughly 510, DPA1 in 600 to 610, and DPB1 in 400 to 480. Donor age, sex, ethnicity and CMV serostatus were compiled alongside the repertoire data. All discovery cohort repertoires had been generated on a single sequencing platform. An early release that covered more than 550 HLA-typed donors contained approximately 300 gigabases of sequencing data and tens of millions of unique TCR sequences. A separate validation cohort of about 110 different subjects was used in addition to the roughly 700-subject first cohort. About five DR-DQ haplotypes were handled as single units for association and clustering because linkage in the cohort was strong. The paper as a whole reports these results and caveats: A later analysis associated 15,000 to 20,000 TCR beta sequences with specific HLA alleles at a false discovery rate of 0.05. Immune exposure information for the cohort was limited to CMV serostatus. Linkage disequilibrium might explain the correlated functional status among segregating V segments, but an unknown experimental factor could not be ruled out. Because counts were too low, some 16 rarely observed V segments, including chromosome 9 orphons, were excluded from the earlier analysis of 500 to 700 of the donors. Because HLA typing was unavailable for some donors at each locus, only the typed subset was used in association tests. In a later genetic analysis, a missense DCLRE1C variant was associated with V-gene and J-gene trimming of TCR beta chains, and the association was replicated in an independent cohort. Several of the top co-occurrence clusters appeared to be linked to parvovirus B19, influenza, CMV and Epstein-Barr virus, according to a later analysis. The cohort was sequenced for TCR beta chains only, and without alpha or paired-chain data the features that could be detected were limited. A few of the identified cytomegalovirus-associated TCR beta chains were confirmed in vitro to be specific for cytomegalovirus antigens. Compared with equally common non-associated chains, HLA-associated TCR beta chains in a later analysis were more clonally expanded and had lower generation probabilities. In the study, about 150 TCR beta chains were listed as associated with cytomegalovirus. A further reported finding was that TCR beta sequences accurately predicted the HLA-A and HLA-B alleles for most subjects in the first cohort. Some IMGT-functional V segments, including TRBV6-2 and TRBV6-3, could not be distinguished by the 87-base-pair reads and were therefore excluded. According to a later analysis, TCR association rates differed among HLA loci, with DRB1 alleles showing the most associated TCRs and HLA-C alleles showing the fewest. Most CMV-associated TCR beta chains appeared to be HLA-restricted in a later analysis, and the HLA associations seemed to be driven largely by CMV exposure. Roughly uniform sequencing depth across donors was assumed in presence/absence analyses, although this assumption may not hold. Most TCR sequences were seen in very few donors, while some public TCRs were found in many individuals. The authors suggested that the approach could potentially be extended to other disease states and immunological phenotypes. In both the original and validation cohorts, the classifier was reported to diagnose cytomegalovirus status with high specificity and sensitivity. A cluster of highly shared sequence variants was judged likely to be a technical artifact of the sequencing pipeline. A later genetic analysis reported fewer N-insertions in productive TCRs among donors in an Asian-associated ancestry cluster than the roughly 690-donor mean. When HLA alleles, especially DR and DQ, strongly co-occurred, attributing TCR associations to individual alleles was difficult. An earlier analysis of approximately 500 of the donors showed that most TCR beta V segments appeared in productive rearrangements either about 87% or about 30% of the time, which broadly matched IMGT annotations.

V lost 3 bases and J lost 2 bases, and the count of bases not matched to a germline gene is 3. The CDR3 numbers 15 residues from cysteine through phenylalanine. Here the CDR3 DNA is all that survives: 45 bases in frame from base 1. CDR1 and CDR2 were assigned from the germline V gene as SGHRS and YFSETQ. The cohort was made up of several hundred healthy bone marrow donors. All cohort members were sampled while nominally healthy, although unrecorded immune exposures were likely present. The donor tested CMV seronegative and was one of the 352 seronegative cohort members. A peripheral blood sample was collected from each donor, and TCR beta sequencing was performed on peripheral blood mononuclear cells. Genomic DNA was extracted from the blood cell samples with the Qiagen DNeasy Blood Extraction Kit.

This receptor chain uses TRBV5-1 and TRBJ2-3; TRBD2 agrees with 10 junctional bases. The sample was PBMCs. This TCR was sampled from a female donor in good health and CMV-seronegative. In nucleotides, the sequence is TGCGCCAGCAGCTCAGCGGGGGGGTACACAGATACGCAGTATTTT. This yields the protein CASSSAGGYTDTQYF.